The present entry profiles one T cell receptor beta chain with its context. Its specificity is unknown. Newly diagnosed hyperthyroidism patients aged 18 to 65 years had disease lasting under 2 months. Lactation, pregnancy, other autoimmune disease or uncontrolled infection led to exclusion of patients. This record belongs to a study of T cells in Graves' hyperthyroidism and ophthalmopathy. Overall study findings and caveats: Blood also contained most expanded thyroid clonotypes above 0.001.

The CDR3 is 16 residues long. The V gene's germline CDR1 is LNHDA and CDR2 SQIVND (reference sequence). V shed 7 bases and J 6 bases; nucleotides not matched to a gene: 12. TCR beta CDR3 region amplification was performed from RNA transcripts. The study used the HTBI primer set for a first-round RT-PCR of the TCR CDR3. TCRdb processed the multiplex PCR reads anew with MiXCR; each CDR3 protein has one entry. The sample lists over 700,000 distinct CDR3 sequences; 30% to 40% were seen once. This clonotype was sampled from a woman between 35 and 50 years old with Graves' hyperthyroidism. The chain employs TRBV19 and TRBJ2-2, with 9 positions matching TRBD2. Sequencing used blood. The CDR3 loop is CASMTRARGGSGELFF. As DNA, the CDR3 is TGTGCCAGTATGACAAGGGCGCGGGGGGGGTCCGGGGAGCTGTTTTTT.